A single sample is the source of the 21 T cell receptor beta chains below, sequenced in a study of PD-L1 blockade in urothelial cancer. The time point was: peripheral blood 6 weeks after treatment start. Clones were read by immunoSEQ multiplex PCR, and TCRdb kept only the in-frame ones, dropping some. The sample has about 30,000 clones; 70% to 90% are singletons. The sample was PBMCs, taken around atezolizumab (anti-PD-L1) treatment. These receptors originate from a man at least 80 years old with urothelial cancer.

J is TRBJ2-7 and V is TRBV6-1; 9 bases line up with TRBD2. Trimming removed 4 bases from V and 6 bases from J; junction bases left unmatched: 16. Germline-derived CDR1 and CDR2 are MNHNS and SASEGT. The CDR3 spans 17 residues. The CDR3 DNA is TGTGCCAGCAGTGCAAAAGCGGTAGGCGGGAGGGCGGGCGAGCAGTACTTC. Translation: CASSAKAVGGRAGEQYF.

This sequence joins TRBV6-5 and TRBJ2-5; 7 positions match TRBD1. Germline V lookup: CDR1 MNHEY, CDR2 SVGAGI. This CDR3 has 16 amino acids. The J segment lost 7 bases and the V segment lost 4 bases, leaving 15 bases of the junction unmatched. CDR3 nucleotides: TGTGCCAGCAGTTTAATGCGACAGGGAAGAGGTGTGACCCAGTACTTC. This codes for CASSLMRQGRGVTQYF.

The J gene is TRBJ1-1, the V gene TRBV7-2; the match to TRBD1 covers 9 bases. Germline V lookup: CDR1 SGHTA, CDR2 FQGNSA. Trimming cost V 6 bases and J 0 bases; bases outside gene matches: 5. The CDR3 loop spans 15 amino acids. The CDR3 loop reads CASRTGGGMNTEAFF. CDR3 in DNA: TGTGCCAGCAGAACAGGGGGCGGGATGAACACTGAAGCTTTCTTT.

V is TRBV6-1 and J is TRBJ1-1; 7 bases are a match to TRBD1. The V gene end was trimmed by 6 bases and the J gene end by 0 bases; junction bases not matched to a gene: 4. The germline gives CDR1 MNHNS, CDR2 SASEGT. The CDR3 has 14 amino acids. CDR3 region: CASRGTAMNTEAFF. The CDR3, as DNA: TGTGCCAGCAGGGGGACAGCCATGAACACTGAAGCTTTCTTT.

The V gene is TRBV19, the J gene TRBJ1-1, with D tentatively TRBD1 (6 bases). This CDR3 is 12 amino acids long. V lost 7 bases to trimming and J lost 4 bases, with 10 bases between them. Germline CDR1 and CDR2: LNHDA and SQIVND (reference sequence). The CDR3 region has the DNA TGTGCCAGTATCAGAGGGGGCACTGAAGCTTTCTTT. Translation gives CASIRGGTEAFF. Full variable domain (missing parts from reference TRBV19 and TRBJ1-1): DGGITQSPKYLFRKEGQNVTLSCEQNLNHDAMYWYRQDPGQGLRLIYYSQIVNDFQKGDIAEGYSVSREKKESFPLTVTSAQKNPTAFYLCASIRGGTEAFFGQGTRLTVV.

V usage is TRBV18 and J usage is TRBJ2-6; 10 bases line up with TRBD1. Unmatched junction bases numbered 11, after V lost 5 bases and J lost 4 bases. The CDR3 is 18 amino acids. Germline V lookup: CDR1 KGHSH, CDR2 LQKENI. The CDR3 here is CASSVQGTGVLGANVLTF. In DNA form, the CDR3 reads TGTGCCAGCTCAGTACAAGGGACAGGGGTACTCGGGGCCAACGTCCTGACTTTC.

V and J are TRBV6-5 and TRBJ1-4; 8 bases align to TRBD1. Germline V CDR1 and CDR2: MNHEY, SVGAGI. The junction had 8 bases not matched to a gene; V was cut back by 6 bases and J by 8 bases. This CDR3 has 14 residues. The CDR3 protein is CASRRTGGGEKLFF. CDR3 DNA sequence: TGTGCCAGCAGACGTACAGGGGGTGGGGAAAAACTGTTTTTT.

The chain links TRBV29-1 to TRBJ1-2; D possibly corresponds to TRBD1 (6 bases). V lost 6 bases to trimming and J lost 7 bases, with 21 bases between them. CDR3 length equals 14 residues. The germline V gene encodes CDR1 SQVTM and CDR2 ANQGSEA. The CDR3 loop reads CSVASEQGRSGYTF. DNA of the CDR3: TGCAGCGTGGCCTCGGAACAGGGTCGGAGTGGCTACACCTTC.

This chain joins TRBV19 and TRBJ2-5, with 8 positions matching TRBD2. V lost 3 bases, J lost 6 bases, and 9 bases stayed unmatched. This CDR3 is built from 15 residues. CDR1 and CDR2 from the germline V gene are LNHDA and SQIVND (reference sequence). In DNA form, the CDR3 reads TGTGCCAGTAGTATTAGGGGACTAGGCGGAAAGACCCAGTACTTC. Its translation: CASSIRGLGGKTQYF.

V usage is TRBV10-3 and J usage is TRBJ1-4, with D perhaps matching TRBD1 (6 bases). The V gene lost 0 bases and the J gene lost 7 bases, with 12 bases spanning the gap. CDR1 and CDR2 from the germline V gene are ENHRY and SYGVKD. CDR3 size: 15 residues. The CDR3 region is CAISESRGGGEKLFF. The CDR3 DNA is TGTGCCATCAGTGAGTCAAGGGGAGGGGGTGAAAAACTGTTTTTT.

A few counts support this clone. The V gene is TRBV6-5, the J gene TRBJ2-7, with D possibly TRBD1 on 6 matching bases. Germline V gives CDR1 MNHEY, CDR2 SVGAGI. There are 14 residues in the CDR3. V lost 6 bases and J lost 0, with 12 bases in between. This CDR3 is CASSDRWSSYEQYF. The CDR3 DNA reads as TGTGCCAGCAGCGACAGGTGGAGCTCCTACGAGCAGTACTTC.

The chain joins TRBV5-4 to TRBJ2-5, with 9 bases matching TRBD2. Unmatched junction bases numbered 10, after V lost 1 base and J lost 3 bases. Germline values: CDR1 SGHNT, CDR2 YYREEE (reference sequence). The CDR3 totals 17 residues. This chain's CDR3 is CASSLWLAGSGEETQYF. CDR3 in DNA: TGTGCCAGCAGCTTGTGGCTAGCGGGATCTGGGGAAGAGACCCAGTACTTC.

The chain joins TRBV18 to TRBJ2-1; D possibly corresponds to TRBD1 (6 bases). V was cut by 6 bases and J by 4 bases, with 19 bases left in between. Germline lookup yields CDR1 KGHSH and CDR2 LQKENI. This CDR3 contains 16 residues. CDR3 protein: CASSPPGTRTYNEQFF. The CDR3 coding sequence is TGTGCCAGCTCCCCCCCCGGGACACGGACTTACAATGAGCAGTTCTTC.

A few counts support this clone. In DNA form, the CDR3 reads TGTGCCAGCAGCTGGGGATGGACAGAAACCTATGGCTACACCTTC. This gives the protein CASSWGWTETYGYTF. The rearrangement joins TRBV5-6 to TRBJ1-2; D possibly corresponds to TRBD1 (6 bases). The CDR3 is 15 residues long. The V and J ends lost 3 bases and 4 bases respectively, with 16 bases between them. Germline CDR1 SGHDT, CDR2 YYEEEE.

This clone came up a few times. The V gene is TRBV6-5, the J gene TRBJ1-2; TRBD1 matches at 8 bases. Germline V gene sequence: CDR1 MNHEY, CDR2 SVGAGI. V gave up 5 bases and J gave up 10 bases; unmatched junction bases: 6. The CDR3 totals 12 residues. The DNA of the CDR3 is TGTGCCAGCAGTCCCCAGGGGGCTCTCTACACCTTC. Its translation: CASSPQGALYTF.

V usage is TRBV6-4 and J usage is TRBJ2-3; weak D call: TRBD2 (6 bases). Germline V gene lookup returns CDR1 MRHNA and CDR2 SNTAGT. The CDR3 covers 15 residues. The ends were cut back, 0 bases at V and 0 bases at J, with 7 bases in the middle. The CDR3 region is CASSDSAGSTDTQYF. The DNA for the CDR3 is TGTGCCAGCAGTGACTCGGCGGGAAGCACAGATACGCAGTATTTT.

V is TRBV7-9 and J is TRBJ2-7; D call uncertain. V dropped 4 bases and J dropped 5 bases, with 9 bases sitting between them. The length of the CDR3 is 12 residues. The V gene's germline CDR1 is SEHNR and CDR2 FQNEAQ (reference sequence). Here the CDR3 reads CASSSWANEQYF. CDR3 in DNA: TGTGCCAGCAGCTCTTGGGCGAACGAGCAGTACTTC.

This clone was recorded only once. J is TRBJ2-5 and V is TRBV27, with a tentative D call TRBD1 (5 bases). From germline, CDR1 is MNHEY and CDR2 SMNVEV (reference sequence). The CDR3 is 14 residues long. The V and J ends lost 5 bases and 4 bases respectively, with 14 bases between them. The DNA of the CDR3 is TGTGCCAGCAGTCTAAGACAGACTGGAGAGACCCAGTACTTC. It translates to CASSLRQTGETQYF.

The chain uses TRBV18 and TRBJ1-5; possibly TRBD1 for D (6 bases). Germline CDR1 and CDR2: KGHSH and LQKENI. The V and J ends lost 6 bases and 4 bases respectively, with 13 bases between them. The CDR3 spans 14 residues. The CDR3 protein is CASSTGQKNQPQHF. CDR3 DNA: TGTGCCAGCTCGACCGGACAGAAGAATCAGCCCCAGCATTTT.

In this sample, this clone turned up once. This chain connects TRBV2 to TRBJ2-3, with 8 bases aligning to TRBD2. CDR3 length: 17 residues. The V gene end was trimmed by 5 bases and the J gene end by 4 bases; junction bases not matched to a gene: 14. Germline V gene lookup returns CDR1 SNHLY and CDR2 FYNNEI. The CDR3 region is CASSPRPGLETSDTQYF. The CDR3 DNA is TGTGCCAGCAGTCCTCGGCCGGGACTAGAGACTTCAGATACGCAGTATTTT.

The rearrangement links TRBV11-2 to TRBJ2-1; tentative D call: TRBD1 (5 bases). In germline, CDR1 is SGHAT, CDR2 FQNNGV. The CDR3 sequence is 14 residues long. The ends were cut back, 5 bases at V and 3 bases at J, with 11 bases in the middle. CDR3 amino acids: CASSLQGGYNEQFF. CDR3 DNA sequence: TGTGCCAGCAGCCTTCAGGGCGGCTACAATGAGCAGTTCTTC. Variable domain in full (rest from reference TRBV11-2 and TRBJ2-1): EAGVAQSPRYKIIEKRQSVAFWCNPISGHATLYWYQQILGQGPKLLIQFQNNGVVDDSQLPKDRFSAERLKGVDSTLKIQPAKLEDSAVYLCASSLQGGYNEQFFGPGTRLTVL.